The 19 T cell receptor beta chains below come from one sample, sequenced in a study of human T cells and chemical hapten exposure. Time point given: patch test 3, about 24 weeks after DPC sensitization. Specified treatment: therapeutic diphenylcyclopropenone sensitization with weekly scalp DPC. One entry per CDR3 protein results from TCRdb running MiXCR on the RACE reads. The sample carries 150,000 to 200,000 distinct CDR3 sequences, approximately 26% recorded once. Sequencing was performed on whole blood, taken in connection with sensitization to the hapten diphenylcyclopropenone (DPC). Every receptor here comes from a middle-aged woman with alopecia areata. Some clones in this sample may be carry-over from other donors' samples.

This clonotype was seen more than once but under ten times. CDR3: CATSERTGHQETQYF. For the CDR3, the DNA is TGTGCCACCAGTGAGCGGACAGGCCACCAAGAGACCCAGTACTTC. This chain connects TRBV24-1 to TRBJ2-5; TRBD1 aligns across 7 bases. With 4 bases clipped from V and 0 bases from J, the junction kept 4 bases outside the gene matches. Germline V gene data show CDR1 as KGHDR and CDR2 as SFDVKD. The CDR3 has 15 amino acids.

The chain has TRBV7-9 and TRBJ2-3; TRBD2 might be the D (6 bases). The length of the CDR3 is 16 residues. Trimming stripped 0 bases from V and 4 bases from J, with 14 bases between. Per germline, CDR1 SEHNR and CDR2 FQNEAQ (reference sequence). This CDR3 reads CASSLAGQRRADTQYF. CDR3 bases: TGTGCCAGCAGCTTAGCAGGTCAAAGGAGGGCAGATACGCAGTATTTT.

The CDR3 DNA is TGTGCCAGCAGCGGCAGCCAACTCTCGAACACCGGGGAGCTGTTTTTT. It translates to CASSGSQLSNTGELFF. The chain couples TRBV12-3 or TRBV12-4 to TRBJ2-2; the D is unclear. The CDR3 length is 16 residues. Trimming left V 6 bases short and J 0 bases short, with 14 bases between.

This clonotype was recorded a few times. This chain joins TRBV3-1 and TRBJ1-1; D is unresolved. Germline CDR1 LGHDT, CDR2 YNNKEL (reference sequence). There are 15 residues in the CDR3. Trimming took 1 base from V and 5 from J, leaving 14 bases between them. This CDR3 reads CASSQGHRGGTEAFF. For the CDR3, the DNA is TGTGCCAGCAGCCAAGGGCATCGGGGTGGAACTGAAGCTTTCTTT. Complete variable domain (other parts from reference TRBV3-1 and TRBJ1-1): DTAVSQTPKYLVTQMGNDKSIKCEQNLGHDTMYWYKQDSKKFLKIMFSYNNKELIINETVPNRFSPKSPDKAHLNLHINSLELGDSAVYFCASSQGHRGGTEAFFGQGTRLTVV.

In its sample, this clonotype was seen many times. The gene calls are TRBV29-1 and TRBJ2-2; 8 nucleotides agree with TRBD1. CDR3 length: 12 residues. The V gene end was trimmed by 4 bases and the J gene end by 5 bases; junction bases not matched to a gene: 0. The germline CDR1 and CDR2 sequences are SQVTM and ANQGSEA. This CDR3 reads CSVGQGTGELFF. In DNA, the CDR3 is TGCAGCGTTGGACAGGGGACCGGGGAGCTGTTTTTT.

There are many counts of this clonotype. The chain carries TRBV27 and TRBJ2-6; D remains ambiguous. The V gene lost 1 base and the J gene lost 0 bases, with 1 base spanning the gap. Germline V gene sequence: CDR1 MNHEY, CDR2 SMNVEV (reference sequence). The CDR3 contains 14 residues. CDR3 loop: CASSLFSGANVLTF. CDR3 coding DNA: TGTGCCAGCAGTTTATTCTCTGGGGCCAACGTCCTGACTTTC.

This clonotype occurred a few times. The chain employs TRBV5-1 and TRBJ2-1; a weak D match, TRBD2 (5 bases). This CDR3 is built from 15 residues. Germline lookup yields CDR1 SGHRS and CDR2 YFSETQ. The V and J ends lost 0 bases and 2 bases respectively, with 9 bases between them. The CDR3 bases are TGCGCCAGCAGCTTGGTTGCGGGTGCCTACAATGAGCAGTTCTTC. As protein: CASSLVAGAYNEQFF.

The chain links TRBV20-1 to TRBJ2-7; 12 nucleotides agree with TRBD2. Germline V gives CDR1 DFQATT, CDR2 SNEGSKA (reference sequence). CDR3 length: 15 residues. The V gene end was trimmed by 6 bases and the J gene end by 0 bases; junction bases not matched to a gene: 6. This CDR3 reads CSAPSGRESSYEQYF. In nucleotides, the CDR3 is TGCAGTGCCCCTAGCGGGAGGGAGAGCTCCTACGAGCAGTACTTC.

The chain joins TRBV20-1 to TRBJ1-5; 9 nucleotides align to TRBD1. The CDR3 sequence is 14 residues long. Germline V gene sequence: CDR1 DFQATT, CDR2 SNEGSKA (reference sequence). V lost 5 bases and J lost 6; bases outside the gene matches: 8. CDR3 amino acids: CSAGKGQGGQPQHF. CDR3 nucleotide sequence: TGCAGTGCTGGAAAGGGACAGGGTGGTCAGCCCCAGCATTTT.

This clonotype was detected ten times or more. This chain connects TRBV20-1 to TRBJ1-5; D possibly corresponds to TRBD1 (6 bases). The CDR3 runs 13 residues. Germline V gene lookup returns CDR1 DFQATT and CDR2 SNEGSKA (reference sequence). Trimming took 1 base from V and 5 from J, leaving 9 bases between them. The CDR3 is CSARAEGDQPQHF. CDR3 coding DNA: TGCAGTGCTAGAGCCGAGGGGGATCAGCCCCAGCATTTT.

The chain couples TRBV20-1 to TRBJ2-1; TRBD1 matches 9 bases. CDR3 length equals 15 residues. V shed 1 base and J 4 bases; nucleotides not matched to a gene: 5. Germline values: CDR1 DFQATT, CDR2 SNEGSKA (reference sequence). The DNA for the CDR3 is TGCAGTGCTAGAGGGACAGGGGATTTTTACAATGAGCAGTTCTTC. Amino acids: CSARGTGDFYNEQFF.

The chain links TRBV6-5 to TRBJ2-3; 10 nucleotides agree with TRBD2. CDR3 size: 17 residues. Looked up from germline, CDR1 is MNHEY and CDR2 is SVGAGI. The junction had 9 bases not matched to a gene; V was cut back by 2 bases and J by 4 bases. The CDR3 sequence is CASSYAAVAGGADTQYF. CDR3 nucleotides: TGTGCCAGCAGTTACGCCGCGGTAGCGGGAGGAGCAGATACGCAGTATTTT.

This rearrangement joins TRBV5-5 to TRBJ1-1, with D hard to call. V lost 5 bases and J lost 0, with 14 bases in between. Germline loops: CDR1 SGHKS, CDR2 YYEKEE (reference sequence). The CDR3 is 15 residues long. CDR3 residues: CASRLEQSLNTEAFF. CDR3 nucleotides: TGTGCCAGCAGATTAGAACAATCTCTGAACACTGAAGCTTTCTTT.

The chain employs TRBV6-5 and TRBJ2-5; D gene unclear. The CDR3 extends over 11 amino acids. V gave up 2 bases and J gave up 10 bases, with 8 bases separating them. Germline V gene data show CDR1 as MNHEY and CDR2 as SVGAGI. In nucleotides, the CDR3 is TGTGCCAGCAGTTACCGACGCAACCAGTACTTC. Encoded protein: CASSYRRNQYF.

V gene TRBV20-1 combines with J gene TRBJ1-1; D unclear. The CDR3 spans 16 residues. Trimming pared 1 base from V and 2 bases from J, leaving 17 bases between. Germline CDR1 DFQATT, CDR2 SNEGSKA (reference sequence). The CDR3 nucleotides read TGCAGTGCTAGAGTAAAAGGGATCTCTCATAACACTGAAGCTTTCTTT. Translated: CSARVKGISHNTEAFF.

The chain couples TRBV5-1 to TRBJ2-7, with 7 nucleotides matching TRBD1. CDR3 length: 16 amino acids. Unmatched junction bases numbered 10, after V lost 3 bases and J lost 1 base. Germline V CDR1 and CDR2: SGHRS, YFSETQ. The CDR3 spells CASSSTGAAPSYEQYF. The CDR3 DNA reads TGCGCCAGCAGCTCCACAGGGGCCGCACCGTCCTACGAGCAGTACTTC.

The chain links TRBV7-2 to TRBJ1-1, with D tentatively TRBD1 (5 bases). The germline V and J ends were trimmed by 4 bases and 11 bases, with 17 bases remaining between them. CDR3 length: 13 residues. Germline V gene lookup returns CDR1 SGHTA and CDR2 FQGNSA. CDR3 nucleotides: TGTGCCAGCAGCTCCTACCAGGGTCTTTGGGCTTTCTTT. Its protein is CASSSYQGLWAFF.

This clonotype was recorded a few times. This chain connects TRBV20-1 to TRBJ2-3; TRBD2 matches 12 bases. The length of the CDR3 is 16 residues. The V segment lost 5 bases and the J segment 10 bases; nucleotides outside the gene matches: 16. Germline V gene lookup returns CDR1 DFQATT and CDR2 SNEGSKA (reference sequence). The CDR3 bases are TGCAGTGCTGTAAGGCCTAGCGGGAGGGCCGGTAGTCCGCAGTATTTT. It specifies CSAVRPSGRAGSPQYF.

The chain uses TRBV10-3 and TRBJ2-3; weak D call: TRBD2 (6 bases). Trimming stripped 2 bases from V and 2 bases from J, with 11 bases between. The CDR3 consists of 15 residues. The germline CDR1 and CDR2 sequences are ENHRY and SYGVKD. The CDR3 sequence: CAISEDGTLTDTQYF. In DNA form, the CDR3 reads TGTGCCATCAGTGAGGACGGGACTCTCACAGATACGCAGTATTTT.